The 23 T cell receptor beta chains reported below all come from one sample, sequenced in a study of blood T cell repertoires in COVID-19 (dated by TCRdb to between 2020 and 2021). Libraries were built with the immunoSEQ multiplex PCR assay. TCRdb provides this immuneACCESS table in a form limited to in-frame rearrangements. Some clones are lacking; in checked studies, under half of them reflect an unresolved V gene, and why the rest are absent is not known. In all, the sample holds about 200,000 clones, and 80% of those were seen once. 5.5% of the sample belongs to the ten largest clones. Sequenced: peripheral blood. The receptors originated from a woman in her seventies with acute or convalescent COVID-19.

The CDR3 DNA is TGTGCCAGCAGCTTCCGGGACCAAGAGACCCAGTACTTC. Its protein is CASSFRDQETQYF. The chain carries TRBV11-2 and TRBJ2-5; unclear D gene. The CDR3 sequence is 13 residues long. Germline CDR1 and CDR2: SGHAT and FQNNGV. V was trimmed by 3 bases and J by 0 bases, leaving 5 bases between them.

This chain joins TRBV30 and TRBJ1-1; D perhaps matches TRBD1 (6 bases). The CDR3 is 13 amino acids. Per germline, CDR1 GTSNPN and CDR2 SVGIG (reference sequence). The V gene lost 4 bases and the J gene lost 8 bases, with 17 bases spanning the gap. CDR3 nucleotide sequence: TGTGCCTGGACTTTGGGGGGGCAGACAGAAGCTTTCTTT. Residues: CAWTLGGQTEAFF.

In DNA, the CDR3 is TGTGCCAGTAGTATAAGCGCCACAAGGAACACCGGGGAGCTGTTTTTT. Residues: CASSISATRNTGELFF. The chain joins TRBV19 to TRBJ2-2; D is unclear. The germline gives CDR1 LNHDA, CDR2 SQIVND (reference sequence). The CDR3 runs 16 residues. The germline V and J ends were trimmed by 2 bases and 1 base, with 11 bases remaining between them.

J is TRBJ2-7 and V is TRBV5-4; 7 nucleotides align to TRBD2. Germline loops: CDR1 SGHNT, CDR2 YYREEE (reference sequence). Losses at the gene ends were 0 bases for V and 0 bases for J; bases not matched to a gene: 6. CDR3 size: 16 residues. Here the CDR3 reads CASSLGSSGASYEQYF. Written as DNA, the CDR3 is TGTGCCAGCAGCTTGGGTTCCAGCGGGGCCTCCTACGAGCAGTACTTC.

This sequence joins TRBV7-9 and TRBJ2-1; 8 bases align to TRBD2. V lost 1 base, J lost 6 bases, and 14 bases stayed unmatched. The V gene's germline CDR1 is SEHNR and CDR2 FQNEAQ (reference sequence). The CDR3 length is 18 residues. The CDR3 spells CASSLEHRGAGASNEQFF. CDR3 nucleotides: TGTGCCAGCAGCTTAGAACATCGAGGAGCGGGAGCATCCAATGAGCAGTTCTTC.

The chain employs TRBV12-3 or TRBV12-4 and TRBJ1-5; maybe TRBD1 (6 bases). The germline V and J ends were trimmed by 6 bases and 7 bases, with 13 bases remaining between them. CDR3 length equals 13 residues. The CDR3 DNA reads as TGTGCCAGCAGAACAGGGTTTGGGCAGCCCCAGCATTTT. This gives the protein CASRTGFGQPQHF.

This chain joins TRBV2 and TRBJ2-7, with a possible D match to TRBD2 (6 bases). CDR3 length: 15 residues. The ends were cut back, 6 bases at V and 3 bases at J, with 18 bases in the middle. CDR1 and CDR2 (germline): SNHLY, FYNNEI. CDR3 protein: CASRLGLIEFYEQYF. CDR3 in DNA: TGTGCCAGCAGGCTGGGACTTATCGAATTCTACGAGCAGTACTTC.

V is TRBV28 and J is TRBJ2-1; 8 bases fit TRBD2. The J segment lost 3 bases and the V segment lost 5 bases, leaving 9 bases of the junction unmatched. The V gene's germline CDR1 is MDHEN and CDR2 SYDVKM. The CDR3 extends over 16 amino acids. The CDR3 DNA reads TGTGCCAGCAGTCCCCCCAGCGGGAGATACTACAATGAGCAGTTCTTC. This sequence encodes CASSPPSGRYYNEQFF.

This chain uses TRBV7-9 with TRBJ2-5; 8 nucleotides match TRBD2. The trim removed 1 base at V and 2 bases at J, leaving 6 bases unmatched. CDR3 length: 16 amino acids. Germline CDR1 reads SEHNR; CDR2 reads FQNEAQ (reference sequence). In DNA form, the CDR3 reads TGTGCCAGCAGCTTAGGGGCGGGAGGAGGTCAAGAGACCCAGTACTTC. Its protein product is CASSLGAGGGQETQYF. Using reference TRBV7-9 and TRBJ2-5 for the parts outside the CDR3, the full variable domain is DTGVSQNPRHKITKRGQNVTFRCDPISEHNRLYWYRQTLGQGPEFLTYFQNEAQLEKSRLLSDRFSAERPKGSFSTLEIQRTEQGDSAMYLCASSLGAGGGQETQYFGPGTRLLVL.

V is TRBV2 and J is TRBJ2-3, with 14 bases fitting TRBD2. CDR1 and CDR2 from the germline V gene are SNHLY and FYNNEI. This CDR3 is built from 16 residues. J lost 6 bases, V lost 6 bases, and 8 bases had no gene match. The CDR3 here is CASSLGLAGVGDTQYF. CDR3 coding DNA: TGTGCCAGCAGCCTGGGACTAGCGGGAGTAGGGGATACGCAGTATTTT.

The gene calls are TRBV29-1 and TRBJ1-5; D possibly corresponds to TRBD1 (5 bases). The germline CDR1 and CDR2 sequences are SQVTM and ANQGSEA. The V end lost 6 bases, the J end lost 3 bases, and 12 bases lay between the germline ends. There are 13 residues in the CDR3. The CDR3 nucleotides read TGCAGCGTAGCCCAGGGCTACAATCAGCCCCAGCATTTT. It specifies CSVAQGYNQPQHF.

The genes are TRBV7-9 and TRBJ2-5, with D uncertain. Trimming left V 5 bases short and J 5 bases short, with 9 bases between. From germline, CDR1 is SEHNR and CDR2 FQNEAQ (reference sequence). There are 12 residues in the CDR3. The CDR3 region is CASSAHWETQYF. CDR3 coding DNA: TGTGCCAGCAGCGCCCACTGGGAGACCCAGTACTTC.

V gene TRBV11-2 combines with J gene TRBJ2-2; D is undetermined. The V end was cut by 3 bases, the J end by 1 base, with 9 bases between. This CDR3 is 15 amino acids long. Germline CDR1 reads SGHAT; CDR2 reads FQNNGV. Written as DNA, the CDR3 is TGTGCCAGCAGCTTGATGGGCCAGAACACCGGGGAGCTGTTTTTT. Translated, it gives CASSLMGQNTGELFF.

This clone has a single count. The chain recombines TRBV19 with TRBJ2-7; 8 nucleotides align to TRBD2. J gave up 4 bases and V 3 bases, and 11 bases lay outside the gene matches. Germline V gene data show CDR1 as LNHDA and CDR2 as SQIVND (reference sequence). The CDR3 extends over 16 amino acids. CDR3 protein: CASSMGSGSPLYEQYF. DNA of the CDR3: TGTGCCAGTAGTATGGGGAGCGGGAGCCCTTTATACGAGCAGTACTTC.

This clone was seen a handful of times. This rearrangement joins TRBV5-1 to TRBJ2-3; TRBD1 matches at 8 bases. V gave up 3 bases and J gave up 6 bases; unmatched junction bases: 15. This CDR3 has 17 residues. The V gene's germline CDR1 is SGHRS and CDR2 YFSETQ. CDR3 amino acids: CASSSGPGQGNRDTQYF. In DNA, the CDR3 is TGCGCCAGCAGCTCAGGACCCGGACAGGGAAATCGGGATACGCAGTATTTT.

This chain uses TRBV29-1 with TRBJ2-4; 12 nucleotides match TRBD1. V shed 6 bases, J shed 1 base, and the junction held 13 bases outside the gene matches. Germline V lookup: CDR1 SQVTM, CDR2 ANQGSEA. CDR3 length: 18 amino acids. CDR3 protein: CSVTSGQGALMAKNIQYF. CDR3 nucleotides: TGCAGCGTAACTTCGGGACAGGGGGCGTTGATGGCCAAAAACATTCAGTACTTC.

The chain couples TRBV28 to TRBJ1-5, with TRBD1 identical over 7 bases. Germline V gives CDR1 MDHEN, CDR2 SYDVKM. The CDR3 covers 14 residues. Trimming cost V 3 bases and J 2 bases; bases outside gene matches: 1. Here the CDR3 reads CASSFGQGNQPQHF. DNA for the CDR3: TGTGCCAGCAGTTTCGGACAGGGCAATCAGCCCCAGCATTTT.

V is TRBV7-8 and J is TRBJ2-3; 7 bases align to TRBD1. Germline trimming cut 5 bases from V and 4 bases from J; bases unmatched to any gene: 9. The CDR3 is 15 amino acids. The germline CDR1 and CDR2 sequences are SGHVS and FQNEAQ. CDR3 amino acids: CASSPGQMVADTQYF. DNA of the CDR3: TGTGCCAGCAGCCCGGGACAGATGGTAGCAGATACGCAGTATTTT.

This chain connects TRBV2 to TRBJ2-7, with 12 nucleotides matching TRBD2. Germline assignment: CDR1 SNHLY and CDR2 FYNNEI. After removal of 6 bases from V and 2 bases from J, the junction contained 5 bases not matched to a gene. This CDR3 spans 15 amino acids. In DNA, the CDR3 is TGTGCCAGCAGGCCCTCTAGCGGGAGGGCCTACGAGCAGTACTTC. Amino acids: CASRPSSGRAYEQYF. The full variable domain, completed using reference TRBV2 and TRBJ2-7, is EPEVTQTPSHQVTQMGQEVILRCVPISNHLYFYWYRQILGQKVEFLVSFYNNEISEKSEIFDDQFSVERPDGSNFTLKIRSTKLEDSAMYFCASRPSSGRAYEQYFGPGTRLTVT.

Here the CDR3 reads CASNPRPGEGLYEQYF. CDR3 nucleotide sequence: TGCGCCAGCAACCCGCGCCCGGGGGAAGGGTTATACGAGCAGTACTTC. V and J are TRBV5-1 and TRBJ2-7; TRBD2 might be the D (6 bases). Germline V gene sequence: CDR1 SGHRS, CDR2 YFSETQ. The V end lost 6 bases, the J end lost 4 bases, and 23 bases lay between the germline ends. This CDR3 is built from 16 residues.

This chain connects TRBV29-1 to TRBJ1-1; TRBD1 matches 8 bases. CDR3 length: 13 residues. CDR1 is SQVTM and CDR2 is ANQGSEA in the germline V gene. V lost 8 bases and J lost 3; bases outside the gene matches: 8. CDR3 loop: CSSRQGRDTEAFF. CDR3 sequence (DNA): TGCAGCTCTCGACAGGGGAGGGACACTGAAGCTTTCTTT.

The V and J genes are TRBV20-1 and TRBJ2-3; 7 bases line up with TRBD2. After removal of 5 bases from V and 11 bases from J, the junction contained 7 bases not matched to a gene. The CDR3 totals 11 residues. Germline CDR1 and CDR2: DFQATT and SNEGSKA (reference sequence). Here the CDR3 DNA reads TGCAGTGCTCCGCGGGAGTTGAAGCAGTATTTT. Translation: CSAPRELKQYF.

This clone was counted a few times. This rearrangement joins TRBV5-1 to TRBJ1-1; 10 bases fit TRBD1. The ends lost 4 bases at V and 4 bases at J; junction bases unmatched: 4. The CDR3 runs to 14 residues. Germline lookup yields CDR1 SGHRS and CDR2 YFSETQ. In nucleotides, the CDR3 is TGCGCCAGCAGCCGAGGACAGGGGGGCACTGAAGCTTTCTTT. This gives the protein CASSRGQGGTEAFF.